Included here is one T cell receptor (beta chain) sequence, with context. What it binds is unknown. This sample is part of a study of OX40 agonist ivuxolimab in advanced cancers. Study overall: Previous treatment with anti-PD-1, anti-PD-L1 or anti-CTLA-4 therapy was allowed; under 50% had received some.

Peripheral blood came from all dose cohorts at three timepoints. The study's findings and limits: Fewer expanded clones were found on average in CD4+ than in CD8+ T cells. At doses 0.1 to 3.0 mg/kg, CD4+ and CD8+ clones expanded.

Germline CDR1 reads SGDLS; CDR2 reads YYNGEE. This CDR3 has 15 residues. The V end was cut by 0 bases, the J end by 0 bases, with 10 bases between. Using immunoSEQ multiplex PCR, the repertoire was profiled, and TCRdb retains in-frame clones only, with some absent. Of some 98,000 clones in the sample, about four fifths were seen once. The TCR originated in an adult with an advanced solid tumor such as melanoma, head and neck, liver or kidney cancer. This rearrangement joins TRBV9 to TRBJ2-7; tentative D call: TRBD2 (5 bases). The sequenced sample was CD4+ or CD8+ T cells sorted from blood, obtained in a trial of the OX40 agonist ivuxolimab. CDR3 residues: CASSVDVASSYEQYF. Here the CDR3 DNA reads TGTGCCAGCAGCGTAGATGTAGCGTCCTCCTACGAGCAGTACTTC.